These 20 T cell receptor beta chains were all obtained from the same sample, sequenced in a study of spatial heterogeneity in lung cancer. TCRdb reanalysed the 5' RACE reads using MiXCR and keeps one entry per CDR3 protein. Of 40,000 or so distinct CDR3 sequences listed, 6% to 8% are singletons. Time point meaning: sample taken at primary tumor resection. Specimen: PBMCs, collected at surgery. The receptors were sampled from a male donor with early-stage non-small cell lung cancer.

This clonotype was seen many times. The V gene is TRBV5-4, the J gene TRBJ1-2, with D tentatively TRBD1 (5 bases). The germline V gene has CDR1 SGHNT and CDR2 YYREEE (reference sequence). CDR3 length equals 15 residues. Trimming removed 4 bases at V and 2 bases at J, with 15 bases between. CDR3 residues: CASSREGLRNYGYTF. The CDR3 nucleotides read TGTGCCAGCAGCCGCGAGGGACTCCGGAACTATGGCTACACCTTC.

This clonotype was picked up a small number of times. The rearrangement links TRBV20-1 to TRBJ2-1; TRBD1 agrees at 8 bases. V shed 5 bases and J 12 bases; nucleotides not matched to a gene: 9. The germline gives CDR1 DFQATT, CDR2 SNEGSKA (reference sequence). The CDR3 consists of 12 residues. The CDR3 sequence: CSASRTGRGQFF. The CDR3 DNA follows: TGCAGTGCTTCTCGGACAGGGCGAGGGCAGTTCTTC.

In its sample, this clonotype was seen a few times. CDR3 bases: TGTGCCAGCAGCTTCCGACTAGCGGGAGGGTACGAGCAGTACGTC. This gives the protein CASSFRLAGGYEQYV. The rearrangement joins TRBV5-6 to TRBJ2-7; 14 bases are shared with TRBD2. The CDR3 runs to 15 residues. Germline loops: CDR1 SGHDT, CDR2 YYEEEE. V lost 2 bases to trimming and J lost 4 bases; unmatched junction nucleotides: 2.

There are a few counts of this clonotype. The genes are TRBV7-9 and TRBJ2-2; TRBD1 might be the D (6 bases). V gave up 2 bases and J gave up 5 bases, with 12 bases separating them. The CDR3 loop spans 15 amino acids. Per the germline V gene, CDR1 is SEHNR and CDR2 is FQNEAQ (reference sequence). CDR3 sequence (DNA): TGTGCCAGCAGCTTAAAGCAGGGGTCTACCGGGGAGCTGTTTTTT. Translation gives CASSLKQGSTGELFF.

This clonotype appeared many times. V gene TRBV20-1 combines with J gene TRBJ2-3; the D gene is possibly TRBD2 (5 bases). The CDR3 is made up of 14 amino acids. Germline CDR1 DFQATT, CDR2 SNEGSKA (reference sequence). The CDR3 bases are TGCACCCTCCATGGGGAGAGAGTCGCAGATACGCAGTATTTT. It translates to CTLHGERVADTQYF.

The chain has TRBV12-3 or TRBV12-4 and TRBJ2-7, with D perhaps matching TRBD1 (6 bases). V lost 5 bases, J lost 4 bases, and 12 bases lay in between. CDR3 length: 13 residues. This CDR3 reads CASSPPRGYEQYV. CDR3 nucleotides: TGTGCCAGCAGTCCACCCAGGGGTTACGAGCAGTACGTC.

The chain is built from TRBV11-2 and TRBJ1-3; D call uncertain. V dropped 5 bases and J dropped 2 bases, with 22 bases sitting between them. The CDR3 covers 18 residues. The germline CDR1 and CDR2 sequences are SGHAT and FQNNGV. The CDR3 loop is CASSLYGPGSLAGNTIYF. In nucleotides, the CDR3 is TGTGCCAGCAGCCTATACGGCCCAGGCAGCTTGGCTGGAAACACCATATATTTT.

This CDR3 is CASSYTGALIQYF. CDR3 nucleotide sequence: TGTGCCAGCAGTTACACGGGGGCGCTCATTCAGTACTTC. This chain joins TRBV6-2 or TRBV6-3 and TRBJ2-4; tentatively, D is TRBD1 or TRBD2 (6 bases each). Trimming removed 2 bases at V and 9 bases at J, with 11 bases between. Germline V lookup: CDR1 MNHEY, CDR2 SVGEGT. The CDR3 loop spans 13 amino acids.

V usage is TRBV11-1 and J usage is TRBJ1-6; weak D call: TRBD1 (6 bases). The length of the CDR3 is 15 residues. Germline CDR1 is SGHAT and CDR2 is FQDESV (reference sequence). Trimming pared 1 base from V and 9 bases from J, leaving 13 bases between. CDR3 sequence (DNA): TGTGCCAGCAGCTTAGGGGAGCCAGGGGCTTCACCCCTCCACTTT. Translation: CASSLGEPGASPLHF.

This clonotype was seen at least ten times. The rearrangement links TRBV3-1 to TRBJ1-6; a weak D match, TRBD1 (5 bases). The germline V and J ends were trimmed by 0 bases and 7 bases, with 10 bases remaining between them. The CDR3 has 15 amino acids. CDR1 is LGHDT and CDR2 is YNNKEL in the germline V gene (reference sequence). The CDR3 is CASSQDSGGNSPLHF. CDR3 bases: TGTGCCAGCAGCCAAGATTCGGGGGGAAATTCACCCCTCCACTTT.

The chain uses TRBV19 and TRBJ2-7, with 11 bases lining up with TRBD1. The germline V gene has CDR1 LNHDA and CDR2 SQIVND (reference sequence). The CDR3 totals 16 residues. The junction had 7 bases not matched to a gene; V was cut back by 6 bases and J by 0 bases. The CDR3 DNA reads TGTGCCAGTAGCAGCCCCGGGACAGGGGGCTCCTACGAGCAGTACTTC. Protein sequence: CASSSPGTGGSYEQYF. The whole variable domain, filled in from reference TRBV19 and TRBJ2-7, reads DGGITQSPKYLFRKEGQNVTLSCEQNLNHDAMYWYRQDPGQGLRLIYYSQIVNDFQKGDIAEGYSVSREKKESFPLTVTSAQKNPTAFYLCASSSPGTGGSYEQYFGPGTRLTVT.

This clonotype was counted at least ten times. The chain joins TRBV20-1 to TRBJ2-3; 8 bases agree with TRBD2. V lost 5 bases, J lost 4 bases, and 11 bases stayed unmatched. CDR1 is DFQATT and CDR2 is SNEGSKA in the germline V gene (reference sequence). The CDR3 covers 15 residues. The CDR3 reads CSAGGSGSASDTQYF. CDR3 bases: TGCAGTGCTGGGGGGAGCGGGAGCGCCTCAGATACGCAGTATTTT.

This clonotype appeared once. J is TRBJ1-6 and V is TRBV30; D ambiguous. Germline CDR1 and CDR2: GTSNPN and SVGIG (reference sequence). V lost 0 bases and J lost 0, with 15 bases in between. CDR3 length equals 18 residues. As DNA, the CDR3 is TGTGCCTGGAGTGTACCAGGTAGCCTTCACTCCTATAATTCACCCCTCCACTTT. Its protein product is CAWSVPGSLHSYNSPLHF.

This clonotype was counted many times. The chain recombines TRBV11-3 with TRBJ2-1; 10 bases align to TRBD2. V dropped 4 bases and J dropped 4; count of bases not matched to a gene: 1. The length of the CDR3 is 14 residues. Germline CDR1 SGHNT, CDR2 YENEEA. In DNA form, the CDR3 reads TGTGCCAGCAGCTCGGGACTAGCGTACAATGAGCAGTTCTTC. It codes for CASSSGLAYNEQFF. Full variable domain (remainder filled in from reference TRBV11-3 and TRBJ2-1): EAGVVQSPRYKIIEKKQPVAFWCNPISGHNTLYWYLQNLGQGPELLIRYENEEAVDDSQLPKDRFSAERLKGVDSTLKIQPAELGDSAVYLCASSSGLAYNEQFFGPGTRLTVL.

This clonotype was seen more than once but under ten times. The V and J genes are TRBV5-1 and TRBJ2-1; 7 positions agree with TRBD1. CDR3 length: 15 residues. The germline V gene encodes CDR1 SGHRS and CDR2 YFSETQ. V lost 4 bases and J lost 6; bases outside the gene matches: 10. CDR3 residues: CASSPPGAGGNEQFF. CDR3 sequence (DNA): TGCGCCAGCAGCCCCCCCGGGGCAGGGGGCAATGAGCAGTTCTTC.

There are many counts of this clonotype. The chain links TRBV12-3 or TRBV12-4 to TRBJ2-1, with D maybe TRBD1 (6 bases). There are 15 residues in the CDR3. Trimming took 6 bases from V and 9 from J, leaving 21 bases between them. In DNA, the CDR3 is TGTGCCAGCAGCCCGGACAGAATAAGGGGTGGTGAGCAGTTCTTC. It translates to CASSPDRIRGGEQFF.

The table lists this clonotype with many counts. V usage is TRBV11-2 and J usage is TRBJ2-7, with 9 bases identical to TRBD2. This CDR3 has 14 amino acids. The ends lost 0 bases at V and 6 bases at J; junction bases unmatched: 3. Germline V lookup: CDR1 SGHAT, CDR2 FQNNGV. CDR3 nucleotides: TGTGCCAGCAGCTTAGATTTTAGCGGGGGCGAGCAGTACTTC. Translating gives CASSLDFSGGEQYF.

There are a few counts of this clonotype. The junction and the germline gene differ at one end; a read error may be behind it. The chain has TRBV24-1 and TRBJ2-3, with 7 bases fitting TRBD1. This CDR3 spans 16 amino acids. Per germline, CDR1 KGHDR and CDR2 SFDVKD. The CDR3 DNA follows: TGTGCCACCAGTGCGAACAGGGGATTGGGCACAAATACGCAGTATTTT. Encoded protein: CATSANRGLGTNTQYF.

The J gene is TRBJ2-2, the V gene TRBV2; 9 positions match TRBD2. Losses at the gene ends were 4 bases for V and 5 bases for J; bases not matched to a gene: 5. Germline CDR1 is SNHLY and CDR2 is FYNNEI. The CDR3 consists of 15 residues. This CDR3 reads CASSVGLAGTGELFF. CDR3 nucleotides: TGTGCCAGCAGTGTGGGTCTAGCGGGAACCGGGGAGCTGTTTTTT.

This clonotype was counted at least ten times. The chain combines TRBV7-9 with TRBJ1-2; TRBD1 agrees at 7 bases. This CDR3 spans 13 amino acids. After removal of 5 bases from V and 4 bases from J, the junction contained 4 bases not matched to a gene. Germline assignment: CDR1 SEHNR and CDR2 FQNEAQ (reference sequence). CDR3 nucleotide sequence: TGTGCCAGCAGCGAGGGACAGATCTATGGCTACACCTTC. Translation gives CASSEGQIYGYTF.